This entry concerns a single TCR beta chain. The antigen is not known. The data belong to a study of cytomegalovirus exposure and HLA in healthy donors. The primer mix had 60 Vbeta and 13 Jbeta primers. Produced via immunoSEQ multiplex PCR; TCRdb's table is partial and in-frame only. The repertoire holds over 65,000 clones, with roughly 77% as singletons. General study points: According to an earlier analysis, most TCR beta V segments yielded productive rearrangements about 87% or about 30% of the time. Using a false discovery rate of 0.05, a later analysis showed that approximately 17,000 TCR beta sequences were associated with HLA alleles. Later analysis demonstrated an association between a missense DCLRE1C variant and TCR beta V- and J-gene trimming. Researchers counted about 150 TCR beta chains as cytomegalovirus-associated.

V gave up 7 bases and J gave up 3 bases, with 16 bases separating them. The CDR3 has 14 residues. Germline-derived CDR1 and CDR2 are MNHNY and SVGAGI (reference sequence). The sample comprised PBMCs. This receptor was taken from a man between 40 and 49 years old in good health and CMV-seronegative. The chain links TRBV6-6 to TRBJ2-7; the D is unclear. The CDR3 coding sequence is TGTGCCAGCAATGACCGCCCCCAGGACTACGAGCAGTACTTC. Translating gives CASNDRPQDYEQYF.